This section outlines one TCR beta chain sequence together with its context. Its antigen is unidentified. The CDR3 has 16 amino acids. The V and J ends lost 5 bases and 8 bases respectively, with 24 bases between them. The germline CDR1 and CDR2 sequences are SGHVS and FQNEAQ. The data were taken from a study of immune cell composition in non-small cell lung cancer. Study-wide points: Squamous lung tumours showed higher top 10 clone scores and clonality than adenocarcinomas.

The method was immunoSEQ multiplex PCR; TCRdb's version includes in-frame clones alone and lacks a portion of them. Among about 15,000 clones listed, roughly two thirds were seen once. Sequences were obtained from lung tumor tissue. This chain uses TRBV7-8 with TRBJ1-2; D ambiguous. This sequence originates from a human donor with non-small cell lung cancer. This CDR3 reads CASSPSSQSGWRGYTF. CDR3 bases: TGTGCCAGCAGCCCCTCCTCACAGAGTGGGTGGCGCGGCTACACCTTC.